This T cell receptor beta chain was observed in a study of Graves' ophthalmopathy and Graves' hyperthyroidism. With 6 bases clipped from V and 1 base from J, the junction kept 8 bases outside the gene matches. CDR3 length: 16 amino acids. Germline CDR1 and CDR2: SGHTA and FQGNSA. The authors amplified TCR beta CDR3 regions, and they did so from RNA transcripts for repertoire sequencing. The library came from an HTBI-primed first-round RT-PCR and a second-round multiplex PCR. TCRdb called the multiplex PCR reads again in MiXCR, with one record for every CDR3 protein. The repertoire consists of over 500,000 distinct CDR3 sequences, with around a fifth occurring once and the leading ten covering around 7%. This clonotype was found many times.

The receptor was derived from a young woman with stable Graves' hyperthyroidism. Some clones in this sample may be carry-over from other donors' samples. This chain joins TRBV7-2 and TRBJ2-5; 10 bases line up with TRBD1. Material for sequencing was peripheral blood. In DNA, the CDR3 is TGTGCCAGCAGACAAGGGGACAGGGGATTCCAAGAGACCCAGTACTTC. Translation: CASRQGDRGFQETQYF.